This T cell receptor (beta chain) was profiled in a study of beta chain features in type 1 diabetes. Study-level information: No age, gender or cell yield differences were seen between patients and healthy donors. Study-wide points: Among patients, naive, central memory and Treg TCRB repertoires appeared more similar than among healthy donors. All four CD4+ subsets from Type 1 diabetes patients carried moderately but significantly shorter TCRB CDR3s.

In germline, CDR1 is SEHNR, CDR2 FQNEAQ (reference sequence). Trimming left V 2 bases short and J 4 bases short, with 4 bases between. This CDR3 region has 12 residues. All of the isolated RNA was reverse transcribed, so expressed TCRB transcripts were sequenced. Read counts averaged around 3.6 million for samples of naive, central memory and regulatory T cells. The data were produced by immunoSEQ multiplex PCR, yet TCRdb's version contains in-frame clones alone and is incomplete. This sample has approximately 240,000 clones; 16% occur once, and the top ten carry 0.07% to 0.095%. This clone was detected only a few times. No antigen is known for it.

The source of this sequence is a man under 40 with type 1 diabetes. Sequencing was performed on naive CD4+ T cells from blood. The chain links TRBV7-9 to TRBJ2-3; the D is unclear. This CDR3 is CASSLSSDTQYF. DNA for the CDR3: TGTGCCAGCAGCTTATCCTCAGATACGCAGTATTTT.